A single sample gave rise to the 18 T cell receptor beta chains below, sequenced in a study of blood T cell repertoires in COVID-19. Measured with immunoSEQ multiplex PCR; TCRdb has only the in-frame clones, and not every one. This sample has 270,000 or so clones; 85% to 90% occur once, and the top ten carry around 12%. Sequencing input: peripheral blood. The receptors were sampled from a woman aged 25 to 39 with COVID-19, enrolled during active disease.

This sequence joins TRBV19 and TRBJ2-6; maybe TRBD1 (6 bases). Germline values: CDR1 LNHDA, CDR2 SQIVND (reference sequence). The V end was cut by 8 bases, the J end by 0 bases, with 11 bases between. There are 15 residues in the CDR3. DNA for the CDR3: TGTGCCAGTTCGGACAGAGGCTCTGGGGCCAACGTCCTGACTTTC. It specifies CASSDRGSGANVLTF.

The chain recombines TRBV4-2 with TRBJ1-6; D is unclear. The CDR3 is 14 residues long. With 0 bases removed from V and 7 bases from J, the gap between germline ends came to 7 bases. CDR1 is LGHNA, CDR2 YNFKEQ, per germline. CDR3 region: CASSQDRENSPLHF. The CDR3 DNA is TGTGCCAGCAGCCAAGATAGAGAGAATTCACCCCTCCACTTT.

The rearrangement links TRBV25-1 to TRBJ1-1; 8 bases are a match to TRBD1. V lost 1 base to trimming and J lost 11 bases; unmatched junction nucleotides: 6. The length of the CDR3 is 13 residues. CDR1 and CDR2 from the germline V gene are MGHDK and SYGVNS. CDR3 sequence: CASSELGQADAFF. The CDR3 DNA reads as TGTGCCAGCAGTGAATTGGGACAGGCGGACGCTTTCTTT.

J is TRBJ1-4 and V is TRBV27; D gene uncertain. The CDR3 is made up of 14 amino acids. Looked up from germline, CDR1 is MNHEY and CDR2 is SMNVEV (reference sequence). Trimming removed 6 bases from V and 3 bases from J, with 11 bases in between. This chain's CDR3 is CASRLRLANEKLFF. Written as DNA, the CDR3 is TGTGCCAGCAGACTGAGATTAGCTAATGAAAAACTGTTTTTT.

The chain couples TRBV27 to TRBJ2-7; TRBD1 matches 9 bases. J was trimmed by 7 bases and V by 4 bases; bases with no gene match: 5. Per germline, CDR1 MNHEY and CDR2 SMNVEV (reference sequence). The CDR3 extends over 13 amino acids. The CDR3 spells CASSWTGAREQYF. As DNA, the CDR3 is TGTGCCAGCAGTTGGACAGGGGCACGGGAGCAGTACTTC.

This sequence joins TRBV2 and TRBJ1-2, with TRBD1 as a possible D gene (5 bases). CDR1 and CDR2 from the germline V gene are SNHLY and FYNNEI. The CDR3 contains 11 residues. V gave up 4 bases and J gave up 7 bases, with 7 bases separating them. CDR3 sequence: CASSGRGGYTF. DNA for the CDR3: TGTGCCAGCAGTGGAAGGGGTGGCTACACCTTC.

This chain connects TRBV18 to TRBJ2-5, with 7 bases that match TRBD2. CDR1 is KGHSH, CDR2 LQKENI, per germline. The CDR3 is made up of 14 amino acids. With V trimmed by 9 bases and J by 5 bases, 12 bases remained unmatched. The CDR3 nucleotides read TGTGCCAGTTCGATCCGGGAGGCCGCTGAGACCCAGTACTTC. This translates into CASSIREAAETQYF.

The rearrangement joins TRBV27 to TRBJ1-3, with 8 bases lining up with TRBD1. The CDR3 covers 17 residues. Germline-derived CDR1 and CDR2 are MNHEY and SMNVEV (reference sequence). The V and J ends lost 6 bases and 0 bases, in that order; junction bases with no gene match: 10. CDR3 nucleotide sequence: TGTGCCAGCAGCTCACAGGGGGGCCTTTACTCTGGAAACACCATATATTTT. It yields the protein CASSSQGGLYSGNTIYF.

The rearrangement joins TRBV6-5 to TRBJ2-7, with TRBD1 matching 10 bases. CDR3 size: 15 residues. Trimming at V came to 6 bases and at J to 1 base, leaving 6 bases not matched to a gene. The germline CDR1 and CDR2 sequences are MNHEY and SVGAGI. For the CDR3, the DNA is TGTGCCAGCAGAGACAGGGGGCCGAGGTCCTACGAGCAGTACTTC. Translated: CASRDRGPRSYEQYF.

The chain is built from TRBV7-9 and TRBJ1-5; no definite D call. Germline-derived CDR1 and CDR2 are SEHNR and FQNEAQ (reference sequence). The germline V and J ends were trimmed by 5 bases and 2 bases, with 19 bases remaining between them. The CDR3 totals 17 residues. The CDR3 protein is CASSVRDIRQGNQPQHF. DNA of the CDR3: TGTGCCAGCAGCGTCCGGGATATCAGACAAGGCAATCAGCCCCAGCATTTT.

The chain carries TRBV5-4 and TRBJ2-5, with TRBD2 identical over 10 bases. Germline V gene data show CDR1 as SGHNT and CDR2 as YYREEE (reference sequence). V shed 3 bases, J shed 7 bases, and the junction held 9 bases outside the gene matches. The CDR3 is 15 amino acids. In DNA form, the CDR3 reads TGTGCCAGCAGCTCCCGGACTAGCGGAAGGGTGACCCAGTACTTC. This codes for CASSSRTSGRVTQYF. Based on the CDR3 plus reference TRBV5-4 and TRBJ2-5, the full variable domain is ETGVTQSPTHLIKTRGQQVTLRCSSQSGHNTVSWYQQALGQGPQFIFQYYREEENGRGNFPPRFSGLQFPNYSSELNVNALELDDSALYLCASSSRTSGRVTQYFGPGTRLLVL.

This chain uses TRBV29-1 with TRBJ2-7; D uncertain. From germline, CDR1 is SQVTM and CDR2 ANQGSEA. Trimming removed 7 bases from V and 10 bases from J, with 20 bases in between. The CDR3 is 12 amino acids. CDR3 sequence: CSGPGSEARQYF. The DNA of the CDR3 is TGCAGCGGCCCCGGCTCAGAGGCCCGACAGTACTTC.

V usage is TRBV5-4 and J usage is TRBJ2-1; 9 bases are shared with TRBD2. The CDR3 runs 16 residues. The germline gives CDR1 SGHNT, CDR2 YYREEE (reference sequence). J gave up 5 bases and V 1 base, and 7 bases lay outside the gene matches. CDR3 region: CASSLNSGGTDNEQFF. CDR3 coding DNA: TGTGCCAGCAGCTTGAACAGCGGGGGGACCGACAATGAGCAGTTCTTC.

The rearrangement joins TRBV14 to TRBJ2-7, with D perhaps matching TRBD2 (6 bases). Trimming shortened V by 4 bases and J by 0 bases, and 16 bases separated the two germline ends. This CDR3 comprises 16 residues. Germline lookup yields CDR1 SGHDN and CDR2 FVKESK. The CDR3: CASSRGTSSLSYEQYF. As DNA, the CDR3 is TGTGCCAGCAGCCGCGGGACTTCTAGCCTCTCCTACGAGCAGTACTTC.

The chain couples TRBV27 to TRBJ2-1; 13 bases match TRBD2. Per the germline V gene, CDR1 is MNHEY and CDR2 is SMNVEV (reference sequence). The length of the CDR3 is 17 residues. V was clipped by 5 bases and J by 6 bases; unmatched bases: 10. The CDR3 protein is CASSPYPTSGGGNEQFF. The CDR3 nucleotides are TGTGCCAGCAGTCCTTACCCCACTAGCGGGGGGGGCAATGAGCAGTTCTTC.

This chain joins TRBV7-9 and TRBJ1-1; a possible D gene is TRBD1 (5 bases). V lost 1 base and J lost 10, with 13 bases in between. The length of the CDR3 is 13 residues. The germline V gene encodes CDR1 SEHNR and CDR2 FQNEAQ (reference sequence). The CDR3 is CASSLEAGDGAFF. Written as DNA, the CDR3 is TGTGCCAGCAGCTTAGAGGCGGGGGATGGAGCTTTCTTT.

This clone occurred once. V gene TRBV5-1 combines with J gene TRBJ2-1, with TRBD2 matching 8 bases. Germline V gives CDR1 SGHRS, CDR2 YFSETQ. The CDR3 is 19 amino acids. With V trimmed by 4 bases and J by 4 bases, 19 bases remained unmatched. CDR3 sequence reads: CASSRRRSGGPWEYNEQFF. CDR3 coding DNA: TGCGCCAGCAGCCGACGTCGTTCGGGGGGGCCGTGGGAATACAATGAGCAGTTCTTC. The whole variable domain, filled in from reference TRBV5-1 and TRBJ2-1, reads KAGVTQTPRYLIKTRGQQVTLSCSPISGHRSVSWYQQTPGQGLQFLFEYFSETQRNKGNFPGRFSGRQFSNSRSEMNVSTLELGDSALYLCASSRRRSGGPWEYNEQFFGPGTRLTVL.

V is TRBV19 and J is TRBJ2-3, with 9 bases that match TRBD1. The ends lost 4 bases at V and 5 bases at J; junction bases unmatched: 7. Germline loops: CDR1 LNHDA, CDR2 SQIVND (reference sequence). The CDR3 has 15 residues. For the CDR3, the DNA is TGTGCCAGTAGTACTAAGACAGGGGGTCAAGATACGCAGTATTTT. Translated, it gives CASSTKTGGQDTQYF. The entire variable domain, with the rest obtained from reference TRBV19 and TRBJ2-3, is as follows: DGGITQSPKYLFRKEGQNVTLSCEQNLNHDAMYWYRQDPGQGLRLIYYSQIVNDFQKGDIAEGYSVSREKKESFPLTVTSAQKNPTAFYLCASSTKTGGQDTQYFGPGTRLTVL.